This T cell receptor beta chain was recorded in a study of blood T cell repertoires in COVID-19. Study summary: Samples came from the United States, Italy and Spain, spanning acute and convalescent COVID-19.

The length of the CDR3 is 15 residues. V trimming: 2 bases; J trimming: 4 bases; junction bases outside the gene matches: 6. The germline CDR1 and CDR2 sequences are MNHEY and SVGEGT. Participants were aged roughly 18 to 90 years, lived in roughly 23 US areas, and enrolled virtually. Membership in each cohort depended on participant-reported clinical history. In the original processing: The authors estimated nucleated cell counts from reference gene primer amplification. Using immunoSEQ multiplex PCR, the repertoire was profiled, and TCRdb retains in-frame clones only, with some absent. V, J and clone size are those of that table, while D and trimming were read from the DNA. The sample has under 350,000 clones, roughly 85% seen once.

This sequence joins TRBV6-2 or TRBV6-3 and TRBJ2-7; 9 bases fit TRBD1. This clonotype was sampled from a woman in her thirties or forties with acute COVID-19. Material: PBMCs or T cells enriched from blood (not recorded which). DNA for the CDR3: TGTGCCAGCAGTTACGGGACAGGGTCCCCTTACGAGCAGTACTTC. This translates into CASSYGTGSPYEQYF.